Included here is one T cell receptor (beta chain) sequence, with context. This record belongs to a study of blood T cell repertoires in COVID-19. Germline CDR1 SGHRS, CDR2 YFSETQ. This CDR3 spans 15 amino acids. Unmatched junction bases numbered 5, after V lost 2 bases and J lost 1 base. In the authors' workflow: The authors estimated nucleated cell counts from reference gene primer amplification. Method: immunoSEQ multiplex PCR; TCRdb's copy keeps in-frame clones and lacks some. The DNA was the basis for D and trimming; V, J and clone size are from that table. The data show about 280,000 clones, approximately 85% seen once.

Sequenced: peripheral blood. The source of this sequence is a man between 50 and 59 years old with active or convalescent COVID-19. The chain couples TRBV5-1 to TRBJ2-7, with 8 positions matching TRBD1. The CDR3 spells CASSFWTGWSYEQYF. The CDR3 nucleotides read TGCGCCAGCAGCTTCTGGACAGGGTGGTCCTACGAGCAGTACTTC.